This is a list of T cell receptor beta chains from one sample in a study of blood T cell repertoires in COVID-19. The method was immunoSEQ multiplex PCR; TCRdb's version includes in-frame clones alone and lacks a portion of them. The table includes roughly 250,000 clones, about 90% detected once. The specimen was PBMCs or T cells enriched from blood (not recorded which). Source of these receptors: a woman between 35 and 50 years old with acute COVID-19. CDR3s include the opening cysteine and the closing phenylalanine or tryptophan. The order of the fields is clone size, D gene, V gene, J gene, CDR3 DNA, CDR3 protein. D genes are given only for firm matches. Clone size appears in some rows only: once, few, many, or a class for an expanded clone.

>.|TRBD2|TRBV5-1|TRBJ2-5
TGCGCCAGCAGCTTGGTACTAGCGGGAGGGTACCAAGAGACCCAGTACTTC
CASSLVLAGGYQETQYF
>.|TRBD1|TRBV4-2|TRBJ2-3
TGTGCCAGCAGCCAGGGACAGGGACGGGCCACAGATACGCAGTATTTT
CASSQGQGRATDTQYF
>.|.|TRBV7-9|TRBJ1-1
TGTGCCAGCAGCAATATTAACACTGAAGCTTTCTTT
CASSNINTEAFF
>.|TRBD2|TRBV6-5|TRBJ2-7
TGTGCCAGCAGTCTCTCTAGCGGGAGAAGGTACGAGCAGTACTTC
CASSLSSGRRYEQYF
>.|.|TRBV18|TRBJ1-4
TGTGCCAGCTCACGTAGTTATAATGAAAAACTGTTTTTT
CASSRSYNEKLFF
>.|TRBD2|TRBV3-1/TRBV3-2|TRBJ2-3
TGTGCCAGCAGCCTGCGGGGGGGACCCAATTGGGATACGCAGTATTTT
CASSLRGGPNWDTQYF
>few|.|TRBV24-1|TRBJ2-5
TGTGCCACCAGTGAGGGGTGGGAGGACCAAGAGACCCAGTACTTC
CATSEGWEDQETQYF
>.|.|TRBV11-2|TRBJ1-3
TGTGCCAGCAGCTTAGGTCTTTCCGGAAACACCATATATTTT
CASSLGLSGNTIYF
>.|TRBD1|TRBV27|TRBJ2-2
TGTGCCAGCAGTTTATTCGGACAGGGGGCCCATACCGGGGAGCTGTTTTTT
CASSLFGQGAHTGELFF
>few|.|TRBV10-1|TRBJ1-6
TGCGCCAGCAGTGATGGGCATTCACCCCTCCACTTT
CASSDGHSPLHF
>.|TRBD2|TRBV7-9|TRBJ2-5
TGTGCCAGCAGCTTAGACCTAGCGGGAGGACAAGAGACCCAGTACTTC
CASSLDLAGGQETQYF
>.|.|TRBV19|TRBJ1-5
TGTGCCAGTAGTCTACAGGGTGGCAATCAGCCCCAGCATTTT
CASSLQGGNQPQHF
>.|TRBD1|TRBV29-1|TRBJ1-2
TGCAGCGTCGAAGGGACAGGGGGCGCCTATGGCTACACCTTC
CSVEGTGGAYGYTF
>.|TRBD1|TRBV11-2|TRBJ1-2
TGTGCCAGCAGCACTCAGGGGGCGTCGGGTGGCTACACCTTC
CASSTQGASGGYTF
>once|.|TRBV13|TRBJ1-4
TGTGCCAGCAGCTTACGGGAGGAAAAACTGTTTTTT
CASSLREEKLFF
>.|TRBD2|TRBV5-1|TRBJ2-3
TGCGCCAGCAGCTTGGAAGCGGGAGGGCCGAATACGCAGTATTTT
CASSLEAGGPNTQYF
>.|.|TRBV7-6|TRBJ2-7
TGTGCCAGCAGCCCGGGGGTGGGGAGCTACGAGCAGTACTTC
CASSPGVGSYEQYF
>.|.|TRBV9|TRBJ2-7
TGTGCCAGCAGCGTAGCGGGGAACGGGAACGAGCAGTACTTC
CASSVAGNGNEQYF
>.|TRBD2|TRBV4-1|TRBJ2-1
TGCGCCAGCAGCCAAGTGGACATGGGACTAGCGGGATGGAATGAGCAGTTCTTC
CASSQVDMGLAGWNEQFF
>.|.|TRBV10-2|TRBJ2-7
TGCGCCAGCAGTGCGAGGGGGGTGTTGGAGGGAGGGCCCCACGAGCAGTACTTC
CASSARGVLEGGPHEQYF
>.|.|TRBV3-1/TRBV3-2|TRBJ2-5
TGTGCCAGCAGCCAAATGTCGGAAGAGACCCAGTACTTC
CASSQMSEETQYF
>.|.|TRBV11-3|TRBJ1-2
TGTGCCAGCAGCATCAGGGGAAGTGGGGAAGATGGCTACACCTTC
CASSIRGSGEDGYTF
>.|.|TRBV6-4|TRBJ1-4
TGTGCCAGCAGTGACCAGATCGGGACACCTTCATTCGGTGAAAAACTGTTTTTT
CASSDQIGTPSFGEKLFF
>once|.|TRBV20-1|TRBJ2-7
TGCAGTGCTAGTTATCGGGGTAACTCCTACGAGCAGTACTTC
CSASYRGNSYEQYF
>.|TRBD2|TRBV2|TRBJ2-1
TGTGCCAGCAGTGAGATAATAGCGGGAGGGTCCTACAATGAGCAGTTCTTC
CASSEIIAGGSYNEQFF
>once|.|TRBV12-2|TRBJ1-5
TGTGCAAGTCGCTTAGGGAACAGGGGGGTGCAGCCCCAGCATTTT
CASRLGNRGVQPQHF
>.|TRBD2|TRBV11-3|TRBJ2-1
TGTGCCAGCAGCTCGACGATAGCGGGACCGTACAATGAGCAGTTCTTC
CASSSTIAGPYNEQFF
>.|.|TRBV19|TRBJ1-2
TGTGCCAGTAGTATGGGACGGGGGAATTTTGTCTATGGCTACACCTTC
CASSMGRGNFVYGYTF
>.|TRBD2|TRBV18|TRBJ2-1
TGTGCCAGCTCACCAAGGGCTAGCGGGCTCTATGAGCAGTTCTTC
CASSPRASGLYEQFF
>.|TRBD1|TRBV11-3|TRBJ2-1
TGTGCCAGCAGCTTGGGACAGGACGGAGGTGAGCAGTTCTTC
CASSLGQDGGEQFF
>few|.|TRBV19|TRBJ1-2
TGTGCCAGTAGTAGCCTGGGGGCCGGCTATGGCTACACCTTC
CASSSLGAGYGYTF
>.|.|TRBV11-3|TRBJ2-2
TGTGCCAGCAGCTTGACGATGACACCGGCTGAGACCGGGGAGCTGTTTTTT
CASSLTMTPAETGELFF
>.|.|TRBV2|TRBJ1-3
TGTGCCAGCAGGGCAGGGGCTTCCTCTGGAAACACCATATATTTT
CASRAGASSGNTIYF
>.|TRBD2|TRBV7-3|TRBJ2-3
TGTGCCAGCAGCGAACTAGCGGGAGGGCCAAATACGCAGTATTTT
CASSELAGGPNTQYF
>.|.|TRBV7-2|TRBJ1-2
TGTGCCAGCAGCTTAGACAGGGTTGAGGGCTACACCTTC
CASSLDRVEGYTF
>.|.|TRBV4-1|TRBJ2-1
TGCGCCAGCAGCCAAGTTCCCCCTTCGGCCGGGAGCTCCTACAATGAGCAGTTCTTC
CASSQVPPSAGSSYNEQFF
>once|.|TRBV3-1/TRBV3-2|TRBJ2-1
TGTGCCAGCAGCCACCGAGCGGAATACAATGAGCAGTTCTTC
CASSHRAEYNEQFF
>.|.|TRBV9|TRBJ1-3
TGTGCCAGCAGCGTAGCTCGCTCTGGAAACACCATATATTTT
CASSVARSGNTIYF
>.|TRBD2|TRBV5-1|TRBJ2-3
TGCGCCAGCAGCTTGATGCGCAGCGGGAGAATTGCAGATACGCAGTATTTT
CASSLMRSGRIADTQYF
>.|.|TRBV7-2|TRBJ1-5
TGTGCCAGCAGCTTAGTTTCGGGTCAGCCCCAGCATTTT
CASSLVSGQPQHF
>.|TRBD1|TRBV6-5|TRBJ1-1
TGTGCCAGCAGACCATCAGGGGGCATGGACACTGAAGCTTTCTTT
CASRPSGGMDTEAFF
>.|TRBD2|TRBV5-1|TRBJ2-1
TGCGCCAGCAGCACAGGACTAGCGGCTTTGCAGCGTAATGAGCAGTTCTTC
CASSTGLAALQRNEQFF
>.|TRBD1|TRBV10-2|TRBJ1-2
TGCGCCAGCAGGGCAACAGGGGGTTTTTCTGGCGGCTACACCTTC
CASRATGGFSGGYTF
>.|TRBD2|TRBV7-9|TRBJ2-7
TGTGCCAGCAGCTTAGGGGGACTAGCGTTCTCCTACGAGCAGTACTTC
CASSLGGLAFSYEQYF
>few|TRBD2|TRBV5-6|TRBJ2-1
TGTGCCAGCAGTCCCCTAGGGGAGGGACTTAATGAGCAGTTCTTC
CASSPLGEGLNEQFF